The present entry profiles one T cell receptor beta chain with its context. Per the original data handling: The assay estimated nucleated cells by amplifying reference gene primers. Measured with immunoSEQ multiplex PCR; TCRdb has only the in-frame clones, and not every one. V and J calls plus clone size are reproduced from that table; the DNA served to infer D and trimming. This table has about 170,000 clones, roughly 80% appearing once. Patients in Seattle were enrolled during active infection, then followed longitudinally. CDR1 and CDR2 from the germline V gene are SGHTA and FQGTGA. The V gene lost 2 bases and the J gene lost 0 bases, with 8 bases spanning the gap. This CDR3 has 16 amino acids. This entry is derived from a study of blood T cell repertoires in COVID-19. About the study: Samples taken during acute and convalescent COVID-19 were collected in the United States, Italy and Spain. Nucleic acid was either cDNA or gDNA, and it came from T cells, B-cell-depleted T cells, or PBMCs.

Input material: peripheral blood. This chain uses TRBV7-3 with TRBJ1-6; D gene unclear. This TCR derives from a woman between 65 and 79 years old with COVID-19, enrolled during active disease. The CDR3 nucleotides read TGTGCCAGCAGCTTACGCGAAAGCTCCTATAATTCACCCCTCCACTTT. This translates into CASSLRESSYNSPLHF.